This T cell receptor beta chain was retrieved from a study of high-grade serous ovarian cancer treatment subgroups. Study in general: Each sample yielded on average around 7,500 unique TCR beta rearrangements from over 12,000 reads. Overall study results and limits: Only CDR3 was analyzed; CDR1 and CDR2 were not.

The V gene lost 4 bases and the J gene lost 6 bases, with 7 bases spanning the gap. CDR3 length: 11 residues. The germline gives CDR1 MGHRA, CDR2 YSYEKL. Sequencing used immunoSEQ multiplex PCR; TCRdb keeps in-frame clones, though not all of them. The table lists around 3,400 clones, about 70% of them singletons. By share of the sample, this clone is large. Its antigen is still unknown. Other DNA variants within this sample encode the same CDR3. The tumor samples were collected prior to definitive surgery or chemotherapy. Sequences were obtained from tumor tissue. This chain uses TRBV4-1 with TRBJ2-7; TRBD1 might be the D (6 bases). This TCR was recovered from a human donor with high-grade serous ovarian cancer. The CDR3: CASSRGGEQYF. The CDR3 DNA reads as TGCGCCAGCAGCCGAGGGGGCGAGCAGTACTTC.